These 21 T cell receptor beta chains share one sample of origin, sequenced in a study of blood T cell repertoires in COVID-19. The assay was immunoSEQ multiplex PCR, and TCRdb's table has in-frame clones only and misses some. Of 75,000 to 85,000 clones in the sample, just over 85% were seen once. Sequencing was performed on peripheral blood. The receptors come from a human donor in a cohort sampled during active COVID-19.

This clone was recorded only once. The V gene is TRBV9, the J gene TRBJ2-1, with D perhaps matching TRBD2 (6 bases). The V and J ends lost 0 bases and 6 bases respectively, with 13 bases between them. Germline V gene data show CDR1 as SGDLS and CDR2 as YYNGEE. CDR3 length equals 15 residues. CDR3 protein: CASSVAPRGANEQFF. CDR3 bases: TGTGCCAGCAGCGTAGCTCCTCGCGGGGCCAATGAGCAGTTCTTC.

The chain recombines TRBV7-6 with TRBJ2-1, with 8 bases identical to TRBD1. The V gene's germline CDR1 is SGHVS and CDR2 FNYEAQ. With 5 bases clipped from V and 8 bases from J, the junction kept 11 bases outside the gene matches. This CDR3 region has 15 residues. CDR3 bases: TGTGCCAGCAGCCACGGACAGGGCCCTAACCATGAGCAGTTCTTC. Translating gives CASSHGQGPNHEQFF.

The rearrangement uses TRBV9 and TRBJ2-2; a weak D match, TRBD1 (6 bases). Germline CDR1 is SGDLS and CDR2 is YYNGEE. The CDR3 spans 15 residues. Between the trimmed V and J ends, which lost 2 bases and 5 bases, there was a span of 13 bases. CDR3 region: CASSVRPDRTGELFF. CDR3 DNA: TGTGCCAGCAGCGTCCGGCCAGACAGGACCGGGGAGCTGTTTTTT.

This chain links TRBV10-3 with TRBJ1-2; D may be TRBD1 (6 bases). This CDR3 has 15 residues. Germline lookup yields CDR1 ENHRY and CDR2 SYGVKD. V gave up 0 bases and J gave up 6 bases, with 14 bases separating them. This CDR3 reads CAISESGGSFDGYTF. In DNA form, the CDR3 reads TGTGCCATCAGTGAGTCTGGGGGCTCGTTCGATGGCTACACCTTC.

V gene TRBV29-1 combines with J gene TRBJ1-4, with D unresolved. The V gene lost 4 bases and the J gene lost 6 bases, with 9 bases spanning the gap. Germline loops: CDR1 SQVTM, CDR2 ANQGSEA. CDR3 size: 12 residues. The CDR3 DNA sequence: TGCAGCGTTGTGAGCGGAGATGAAAAACTGTTTTTT. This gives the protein CSVVSGDEKLFF.

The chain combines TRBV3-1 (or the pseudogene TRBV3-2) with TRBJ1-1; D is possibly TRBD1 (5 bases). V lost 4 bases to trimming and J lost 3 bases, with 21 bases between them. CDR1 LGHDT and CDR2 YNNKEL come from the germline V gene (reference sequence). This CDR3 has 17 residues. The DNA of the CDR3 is TGTGCCAGCAGCCTAGTTGGGACTCCAACCCCCCACACTGAAGCTTTCTTT. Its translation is CASSLVGTPTPHTEAFF.

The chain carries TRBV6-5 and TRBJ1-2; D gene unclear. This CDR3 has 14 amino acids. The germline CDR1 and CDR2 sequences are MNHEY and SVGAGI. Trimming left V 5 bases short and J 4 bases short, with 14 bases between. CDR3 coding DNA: TGTGCCAGCAGTATCCCGGGATCAATCTATGGCTACACCTTC. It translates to CASSIPGSIYGYTF.

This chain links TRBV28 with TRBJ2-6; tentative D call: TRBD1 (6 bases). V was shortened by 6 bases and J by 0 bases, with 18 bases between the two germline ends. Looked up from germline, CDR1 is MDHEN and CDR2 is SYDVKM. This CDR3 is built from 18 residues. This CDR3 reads CASSSLSRGYSGANVLTF. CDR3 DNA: TGTGCCAGCAGCTCCCTTTCGAGGGGGTACTCTGGGGCCAACGTCCTGACTTTC.

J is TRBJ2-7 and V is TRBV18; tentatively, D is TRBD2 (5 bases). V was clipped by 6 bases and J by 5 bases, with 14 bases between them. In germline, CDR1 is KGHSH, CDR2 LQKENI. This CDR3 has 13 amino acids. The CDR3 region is CASSQRISDEQYF. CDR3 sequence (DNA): TGTGCCAGCTCGCAGCGGATTTCGGACGAGCAGTACTTC.

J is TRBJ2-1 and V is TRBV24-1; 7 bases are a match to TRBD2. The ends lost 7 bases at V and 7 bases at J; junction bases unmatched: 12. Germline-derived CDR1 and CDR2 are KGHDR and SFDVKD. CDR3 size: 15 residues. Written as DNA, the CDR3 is TGTGCCACCAGCGAGTGGTCGGCGGGAGCTAATGAGCAGTTCTTC. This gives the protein CATSEWSAGANEQFF.

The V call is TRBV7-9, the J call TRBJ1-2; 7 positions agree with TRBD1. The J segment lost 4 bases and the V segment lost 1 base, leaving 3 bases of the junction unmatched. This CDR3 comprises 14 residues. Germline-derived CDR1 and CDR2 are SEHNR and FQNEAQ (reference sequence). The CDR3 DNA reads TGTGCCAGCAGCTTAGGACAGGGTGGCTATGGCTACACCTTC. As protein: CASSLGQGGYGYTF.

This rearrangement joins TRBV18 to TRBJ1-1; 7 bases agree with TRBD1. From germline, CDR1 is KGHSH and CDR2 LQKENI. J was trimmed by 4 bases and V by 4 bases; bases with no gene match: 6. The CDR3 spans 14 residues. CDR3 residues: CASSRITGATEAFF. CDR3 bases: TGTGCCAGCTCACGGATAACAGGGGCCACTGAAGCTTTCTTT.

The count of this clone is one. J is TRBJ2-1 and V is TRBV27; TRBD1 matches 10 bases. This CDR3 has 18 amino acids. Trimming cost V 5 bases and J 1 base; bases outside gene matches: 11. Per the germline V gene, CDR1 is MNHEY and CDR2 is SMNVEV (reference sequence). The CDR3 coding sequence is TGTGCCAGCAGTCGTGACAGGGGGCGGACTAGTTCCTACAATGAGCAGTTCTTC. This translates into CASSRDRGRTSSYNEQFF.

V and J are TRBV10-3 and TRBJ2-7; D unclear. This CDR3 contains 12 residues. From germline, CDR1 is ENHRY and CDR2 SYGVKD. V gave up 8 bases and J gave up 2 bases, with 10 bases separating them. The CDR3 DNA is TGTGCCATCGGTGCAGGAACCTACGAGCAGTACTTC. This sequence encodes CAIGAGTYEQYF.

In nucleotides, the CDR3 is TGTGCTAGTGGTCAATCGGCGGGAAGGGAGCAGTTCTTC. Amino acids: CASGQSAGREQFF. The chain has TRBV12-5 and TRBJ2-1, with D possibly TRBD2 on 6 matching bases. V lost 5 bases and J lost 10, with 15 bases in between. The V gene's germline CDR1 is LGHNT and CDR2 FRNRAP. This CDR3 region has 13 residues.

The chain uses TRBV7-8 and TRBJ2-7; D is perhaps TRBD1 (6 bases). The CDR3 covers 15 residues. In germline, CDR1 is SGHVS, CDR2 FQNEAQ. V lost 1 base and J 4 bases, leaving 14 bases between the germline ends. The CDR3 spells CASSLGQAQNYEQYF. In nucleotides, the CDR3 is TGTGCCAGCAGCTTAGGACAGGCGCAGAATTACGAGCAGTACTTC.

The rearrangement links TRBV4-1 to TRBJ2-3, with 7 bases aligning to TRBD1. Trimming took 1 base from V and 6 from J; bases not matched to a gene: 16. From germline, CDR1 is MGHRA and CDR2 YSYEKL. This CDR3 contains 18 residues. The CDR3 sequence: CASSQGTLDRVFSDTQYF. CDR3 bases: TGCGCCAGCAGCCAAGGGACCCTTGACAGGGTGTTTTCGGATACGCAGTATTTT.

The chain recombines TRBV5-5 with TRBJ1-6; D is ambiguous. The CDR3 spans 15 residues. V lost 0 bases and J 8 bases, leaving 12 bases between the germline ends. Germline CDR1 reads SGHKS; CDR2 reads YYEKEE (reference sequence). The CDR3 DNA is TGTGCCAGCAGCTTGGCAGGAAGAGCCGATTCACCCCTCCACTTT. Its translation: CASSLAGRADSPLHF.

The CDR3 is CASSQDEANYGYTF. CDR3 DNA: TGTGCCAGCAGCCAAGATGAGGCTAACTATGGCTACACCTTC. V usage is TRBV4-2 and J usage is TRBJ1-2; D is ambiguous. Trimming shortened V by 0 bases and J by 0 bases, and 5 bases separated the two germline ends. This CDR3 spans 14 amino acids. Germline assignment: CDR1 LGHNA and CDR2 YNFKEQ.

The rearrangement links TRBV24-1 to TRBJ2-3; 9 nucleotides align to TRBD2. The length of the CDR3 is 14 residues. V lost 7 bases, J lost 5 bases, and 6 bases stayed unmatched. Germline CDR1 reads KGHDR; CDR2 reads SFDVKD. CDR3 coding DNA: TGTGCCACCAGGGCGGGAGGGCCGAGAGATACGCAGTATTTT. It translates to CATRAGGPRDTQYF.

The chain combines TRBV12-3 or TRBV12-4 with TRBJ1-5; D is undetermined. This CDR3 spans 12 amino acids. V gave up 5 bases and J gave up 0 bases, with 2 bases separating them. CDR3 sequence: CASSHSNQPQHF. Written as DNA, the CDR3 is TGTGCCAGCAGTCATAGCAATCAGCCCCAGCATTTT.